The rows below give T cell receptor beta chains drawn from one sample of a study of shared clonotypes between healthy human individuals. Sequencing used immunoSEQ multiplex PCR; TCRdb keeps in-frame clones, though not all of them. Seen here are 2 million to 2.5 million clones, roughly 93% observed once, and the top ten hold 0.39%. Material: naive CD4+ T cells from PBMCs. The receptors shown here come from a young man in good health. Some clones in this sample may be carry-over from other donors' samples. Each CDR3 is given with its conserved first and last residue.

v_call	j_call	cdr3_length	cdr3_aa
TRBV6-1	TRBJ2-3	16	CASSEWRGASTDTQYF
TRBV7-6	TRBJ2-7	16	CASSLESAGVAYEQYF
TRBV28	TRBJ2-1	15	CASSFVAGAQGEQFF
TRBV5-1	TRBJ2-1	15	CASSLGGLPVNEQFF
TRBV6-1	TRBJ2-7	14	CASSPRTSSYEQYF
TRBV4-2	TRBJ2-1	16	CASSQGTGTEANEQFF
TRBV6-6	TRBJ2-2	16	CASSYSSWATTGELFF
TRBV5-1	TRBJ1-4	16	CASSPPTAATNEKLFF
TRBV29-1	TRBJ2-7	13	CSVGKANTYEQYF
TRBV27	TRBJ1-4	16	CASSSPSGGHGEKLFF
TRBV5-1	TRBJ2-5	15	CASTSGDRVAETQYF
TRBV7-2	TRBJ1-1	15	CASSSQGQLNTEAFF
TRBV7-3	TRBJ2-1	15	CASSHPSEGRNEQFF
TRBV28	TRBJ1-5	16	CASNPWGRGDNQPQHF
TRBV7-2	TRBJ2-3	14	CASSLGLGSDTQYF
TRBV6-1	TRBJ2-1	14	CASIEGGTDNEQFF
TRBV11-2	TRBJ1-1	17	CASSPLAGRGGHTEAFF
TRBV21-1	TRBJ2-3	20	CASSKILVKREGYSTDTQYF
TRBV10-2	TRBJ1-5	15	CASRGTSSSNQPQHF
TRBV29-1	TRBJ2-7	10	CSVGSYEQYF
TRBV7-2	TRBJ2-1	16	CASSSVREAFYNEQFF
TRBV7-9	TRBJ2-5	13	CASSLVGGETQYF
TRBV6-5	TRBJ2-3	11	CASRGTNTQYF
TRBV6-6	TRBJ2-7	13	CASSSRQTGGQYF
TRBV2	TRBJ1-5	14	CASSQDRVDQPQHF
TRBV21-1	TRBJ2-2	15	CASTQVGTGAGELFF
TRBV28	TRBJ1-5	13	CASSLRGDQPQHF
TRBV5-1	TRBJ1-2	14	CASSRTGQGVGYTF
TRBV30	TRBJ2-7	16	CARRDRGRAGADEQYF
TRBV29-1	TRBJ2-7	15	CSVRLAGGPGYEQYF